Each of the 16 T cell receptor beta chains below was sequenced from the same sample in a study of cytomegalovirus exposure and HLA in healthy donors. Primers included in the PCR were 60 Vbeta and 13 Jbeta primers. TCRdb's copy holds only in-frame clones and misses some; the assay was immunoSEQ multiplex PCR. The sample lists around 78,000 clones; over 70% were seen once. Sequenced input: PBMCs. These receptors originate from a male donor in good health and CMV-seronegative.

For the CDR3, the DNA is TGTGCCAGCAGCTTCAGGACAGGGGACCCTTACGAGCAGTACTTC. Protein: CASSFRTGDPYEQYF. This chain links TRBV27 with TRBJ2-5; 9 bases are shared with TRBD1. The J call is in doubt because the DNA end fits TRBJ2-7 better. The CDR3 covers 15 residues. From germline, CDR1 is MNHEY and CDR2 SMNVEV (reference sequence).

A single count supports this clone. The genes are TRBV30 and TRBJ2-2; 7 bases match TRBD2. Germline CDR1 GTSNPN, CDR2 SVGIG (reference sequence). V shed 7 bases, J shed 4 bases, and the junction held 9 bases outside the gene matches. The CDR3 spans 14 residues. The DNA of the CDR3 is TGTGCCTTTCAGGGAGGGCCGGGCACCGGGGAGCTGTTTTTT. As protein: CAFQGGPGTGELFF.

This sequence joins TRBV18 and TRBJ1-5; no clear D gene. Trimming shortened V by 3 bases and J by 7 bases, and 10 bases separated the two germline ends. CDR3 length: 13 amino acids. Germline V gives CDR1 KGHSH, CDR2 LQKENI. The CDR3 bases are TGTGCCAGCTCACCCCCGGGGAGCCAGCCCCAGCATTTT. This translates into CASSPPGSQPQHF. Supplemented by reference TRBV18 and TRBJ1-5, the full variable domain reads NAGVMQNPRHLVRRRGQEARLRCSPMKGHSHVYWYRQLPEEGLKFMVYLQKENIIDESGMPKERFSAEFPKEGPSILRIQQVVRGDSAAYFCASSPPGSQPQHFGDGTRLSIL.

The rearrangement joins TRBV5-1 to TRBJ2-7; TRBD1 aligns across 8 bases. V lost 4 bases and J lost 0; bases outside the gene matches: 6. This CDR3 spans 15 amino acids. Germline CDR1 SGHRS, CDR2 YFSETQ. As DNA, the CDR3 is TGCGCCAGCAGCGCTGGACAGGGCTACTCCTACGAGCAGTACTTC. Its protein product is CASSAGQGYSYEQYF.

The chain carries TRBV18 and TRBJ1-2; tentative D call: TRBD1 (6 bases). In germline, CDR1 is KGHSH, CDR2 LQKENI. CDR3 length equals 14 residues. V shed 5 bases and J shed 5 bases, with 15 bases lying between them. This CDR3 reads CASSSVGARYGYTF. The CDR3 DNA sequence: TGTGCCAGCTCATCGGTGGGGGCGCGGTATGGCTACACCTTC.

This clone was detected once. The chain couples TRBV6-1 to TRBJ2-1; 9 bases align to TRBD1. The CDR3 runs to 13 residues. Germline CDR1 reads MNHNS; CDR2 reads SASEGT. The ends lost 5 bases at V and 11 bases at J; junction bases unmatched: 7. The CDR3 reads CASSPPGQGKQFF. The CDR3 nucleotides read TGTGCCAGCAGTCCACCGGGACAGGGAAAGCAGTTCTTC.

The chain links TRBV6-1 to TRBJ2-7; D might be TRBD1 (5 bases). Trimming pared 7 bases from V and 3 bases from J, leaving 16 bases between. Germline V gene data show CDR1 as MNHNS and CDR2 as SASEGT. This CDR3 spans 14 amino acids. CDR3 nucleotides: TGTGCCAGCACGCAGGGCGGAGAGATCTACGAGCAGTACTTC. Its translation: CASTQGGEIYEQYF.

CDR3 loop: CASGKGGEVLTEAFF. Here the CDR3 DNA reads TGTGCCAGCGGGAAAGGGGGGGAGGTGTTAACTGAAGCTTTCTTT. V usage is TRBV6-1 and J usage is TRBJ1-1; D is possibly TRBD1 (6 bases). This CDR3 contains 15 residues. Germline V gives CDR1 MNHNS, CDR2 SASEGT. V lost 8 bases to trimming and J lost 5 bases, with 21 bases between them.

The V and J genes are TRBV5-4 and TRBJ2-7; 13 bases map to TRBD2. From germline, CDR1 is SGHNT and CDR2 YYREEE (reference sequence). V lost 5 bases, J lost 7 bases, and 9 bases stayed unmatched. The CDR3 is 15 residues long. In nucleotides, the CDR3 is TGTGCCAGCAGGGCATGGACTAGCGGGAGAAGTGAGCAGTACTTC. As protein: CASRAWTSGRSEQYF. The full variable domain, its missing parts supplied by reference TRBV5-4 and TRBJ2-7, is ETGVTQSPTHLIKTRGQQVTLRCSSQSGHNTVSWYQQALGQGPQFIFQYYREEENGRGNFPPRFSGLQFPNYSSELNVNALELDDSALYLCASRAWTSGRSEQYFGPGTRLTVT.

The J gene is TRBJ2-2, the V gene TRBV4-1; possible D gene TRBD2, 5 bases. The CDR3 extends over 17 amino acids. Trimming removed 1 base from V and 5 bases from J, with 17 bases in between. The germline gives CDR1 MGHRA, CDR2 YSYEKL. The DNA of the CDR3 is TGCGCCAGCAGCCAAGTGTGGAGAGGGCCGGGGACCGGGGAGCTGTTTTTT. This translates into CASSQVWRGPGTGELFF.

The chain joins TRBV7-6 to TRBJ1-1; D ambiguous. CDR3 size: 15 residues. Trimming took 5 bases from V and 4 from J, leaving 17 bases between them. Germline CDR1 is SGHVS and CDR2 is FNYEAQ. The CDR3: CASSRWGGNFTEAFF. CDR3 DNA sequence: TGTGCCAGCAGCCGGTGGGGAGGAAATTTCACTGAAGCTTTCTTT.

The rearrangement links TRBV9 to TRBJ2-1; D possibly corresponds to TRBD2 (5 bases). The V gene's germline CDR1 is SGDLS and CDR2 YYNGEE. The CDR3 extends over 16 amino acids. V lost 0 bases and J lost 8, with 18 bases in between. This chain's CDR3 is CASSVDLAGGSDEQFF. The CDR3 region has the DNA TGTGCCAGCAGCGTAGACCTGGCGGGCGGTTCGGATGAGCAGTTCTTC.

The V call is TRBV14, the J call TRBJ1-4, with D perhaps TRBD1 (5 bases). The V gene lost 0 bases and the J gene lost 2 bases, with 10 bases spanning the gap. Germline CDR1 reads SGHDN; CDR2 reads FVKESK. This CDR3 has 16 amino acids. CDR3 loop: CASSQDHWGTNEKLFF. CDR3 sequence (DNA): TGTGCCAGCAGCCAAGACCACTGGGGCACTAATGAAAAACTGTTTTTT.

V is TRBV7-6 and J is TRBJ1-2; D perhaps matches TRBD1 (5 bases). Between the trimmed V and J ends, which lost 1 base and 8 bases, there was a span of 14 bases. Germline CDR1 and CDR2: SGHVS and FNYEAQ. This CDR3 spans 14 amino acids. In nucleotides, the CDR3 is TGTGCCAGCAGCTTAGTCGGAGGGACGGACGGCTACACCTTC. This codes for CASSLVGGTDGYTF.

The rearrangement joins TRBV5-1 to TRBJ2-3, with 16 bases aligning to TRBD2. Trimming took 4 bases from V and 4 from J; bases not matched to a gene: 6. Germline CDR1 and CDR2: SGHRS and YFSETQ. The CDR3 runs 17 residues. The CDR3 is CASSPLGLAGGSDTQYF. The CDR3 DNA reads TGCGCCAGCAGCCCCTTGGGACTAGCGGGAGGGTCAGATACGCAGTATTTT.

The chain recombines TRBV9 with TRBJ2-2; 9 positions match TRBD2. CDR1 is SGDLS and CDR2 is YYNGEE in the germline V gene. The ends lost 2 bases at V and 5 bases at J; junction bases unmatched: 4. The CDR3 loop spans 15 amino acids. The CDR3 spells CASSVTSGRTGELFF. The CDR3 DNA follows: TGTGCCAGCAGCGTGACTAGCGGCCGGACCGGGGAGCTGTTTTTT.